The source of this T cell receptor delta chain is a study of gamma delta lymphoproliferative disorders and STAT genes. Across the study: The EuroClonality-NGS protocol was used to prepare delta libraries. Study outcomes and limitations: Low-frequency NGS calls may be less specific; leukemic clone sharing needs confirmation.

The receptor sequences were amplified from genomic DNA of peripheral blood mononuclear cells. The control group comprised age- and sex-matched healthy adult blood donors. V lost 3 bases, J lost 0 bases, and 26 bases lay in between. CDR3 length: 20 amino acids. Germline V CDR1 and CDR2: TSWWSYY, QGS. Remarks on this clone: The target antigen is unknown. The TCRdb protein, from a much larger clone, departs from this DNA's translation at residue 9, likely by read error; the protein shown derives from the DNA.

TCRdb reapplied CATT to the multiplex PCR reads. The repertoire holds approximately 840 delta-chain clones, with roughly 1.6% as singletons. Sequencing was carried out using blood. The sequence was collected from a human donor in good health. The rearrangement joins TRDV1 to TRDJ1; D is possibly TRDD1 (5 bases). Here the CDR3 DNA reads TGTGCTCTTGGGGATCAAAGTTATCCCTTACGATGGAAATACACCGATAAACTCATCTTT. Translating it yields CALGDQSYPLRWKYTDKLIF.